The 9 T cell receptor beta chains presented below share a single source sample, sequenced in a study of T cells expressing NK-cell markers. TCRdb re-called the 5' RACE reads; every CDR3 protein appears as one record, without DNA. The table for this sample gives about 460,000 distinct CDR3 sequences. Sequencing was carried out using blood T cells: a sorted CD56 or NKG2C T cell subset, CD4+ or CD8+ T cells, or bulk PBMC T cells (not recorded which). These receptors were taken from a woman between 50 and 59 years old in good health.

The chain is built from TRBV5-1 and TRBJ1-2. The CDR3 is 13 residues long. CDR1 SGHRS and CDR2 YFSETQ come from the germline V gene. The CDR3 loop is CASSLDGLRGYTF.

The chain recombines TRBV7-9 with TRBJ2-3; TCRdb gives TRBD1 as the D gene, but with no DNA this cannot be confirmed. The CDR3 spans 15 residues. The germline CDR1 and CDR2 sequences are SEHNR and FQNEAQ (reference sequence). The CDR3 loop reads CASSKPGDKTDTQYF.

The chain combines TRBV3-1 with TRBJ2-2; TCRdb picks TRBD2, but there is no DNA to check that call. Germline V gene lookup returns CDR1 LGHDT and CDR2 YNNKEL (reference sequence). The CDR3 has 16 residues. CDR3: CASSQVGGSTTGELFF. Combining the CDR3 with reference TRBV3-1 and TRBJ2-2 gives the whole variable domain DTAVSQTPKYLVTQMGNDKSIKCEQNLGHDTMYWYKQDSKKFLKIMFSYNNKELIINETVPNRFSPKSPDKAHLNLHINSLELGDSAVYFCASSQVGGSTTGELFFGEGSRLTVL.

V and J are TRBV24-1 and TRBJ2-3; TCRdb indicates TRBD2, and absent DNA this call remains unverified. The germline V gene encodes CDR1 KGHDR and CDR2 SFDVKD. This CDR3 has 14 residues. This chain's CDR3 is CATSESGRLHTQYF.

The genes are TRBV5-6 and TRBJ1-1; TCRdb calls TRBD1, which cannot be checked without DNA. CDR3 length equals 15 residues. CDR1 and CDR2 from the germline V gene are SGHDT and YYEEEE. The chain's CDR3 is CASSWEGGGNTEAFF.

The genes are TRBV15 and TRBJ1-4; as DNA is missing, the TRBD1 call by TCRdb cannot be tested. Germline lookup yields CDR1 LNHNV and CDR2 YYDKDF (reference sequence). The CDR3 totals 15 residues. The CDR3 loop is CATSSRGPGGEKLFF.

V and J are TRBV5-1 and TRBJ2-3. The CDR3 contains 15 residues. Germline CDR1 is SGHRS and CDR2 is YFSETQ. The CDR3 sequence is CASSLSASVPDTQYF. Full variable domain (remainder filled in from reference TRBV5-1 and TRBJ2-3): KAGVTQTPRYLIKTRGQQVTLSCSPISGHRSVSWYQQTPGQGLQFLFEYFSETQRNKGNFPGRFSGRQFSNSRSEMNVSTLELGDSALYLCASSLSASVPDTQYFGPGTRLTVL.

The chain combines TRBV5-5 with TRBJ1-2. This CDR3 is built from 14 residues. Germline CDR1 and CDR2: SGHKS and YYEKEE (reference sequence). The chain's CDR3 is CASSLPEGRWGYTF.

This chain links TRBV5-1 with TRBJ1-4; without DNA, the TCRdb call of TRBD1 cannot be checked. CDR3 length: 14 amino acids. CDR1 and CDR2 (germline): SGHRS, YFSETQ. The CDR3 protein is CASSLLTGLEKLFF. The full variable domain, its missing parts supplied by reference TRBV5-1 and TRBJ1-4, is KAGVTQTPRYLIKTRGQQVTLSCSPISGHRSVSWYQQTPGQGLQFLFEYFSETQRNKGNFPGRFSGRQFSNSRSEMNVSTLELGDSALYLCASSLLTGLEKLFFGSGTQLSVL.